These 3 T cell receptor beta chains share one sample of origin, sequenced in a study of cytomegalovirus exposure and HLA in healthy donors. The PCR contained 60 Vbeta and 13 Jbeta primers. This table comes from immunoSEQ multiplex PCR, and its TCRdb copy is limited to in-frame clones, with some not included. The sample contains tens of thousands of clones, roughly 78% of which appear only once. The sequencing input was PBMCs. The receptors shown here come from a woman in her thirties or forties in good health and CMV-seropositive.

This CDR3 reads CASSSQGTQETQYF. The CDR3 nucleotides are TGTGCCAGCAGTTCTCAGGGGACCCAAGAGACCCAGTACTTC. The genes are TRBV2 and TRBJ2-5, with D perhaps matching TRBD1 (6 bases). The length of the CDR3 is 14 residues. Germline loops: CDR1 SNHLY, CDR2 FYNNEI. The V gene lost 5 bases and the J gene lost 1 base, with 11 bases spanning the gap.

About this clone itself: One junction end does not reproduce the germline sequence, and a read error may be involved. Other DNA sequences in the sample encode the same CDR3. The V and J genes are TRBV4-1 and TRBJ1-6; tentatively, D is TRBD1 (6 bases). This CDR3 contains 18 residues. Per the germline V gene, CDR1 is MGHRA and CDR2 is YSYEKL. As DNA, the CDR3 is TGCGCCAGCAGCCAGACCTCTTCCAGGGGTTCCTATAATTCCCCCCTCCACTTT. The encoded protein is CASSQTSSRGSYNSPLHF.

The chain uses TRBV10-3 and TRBJ2-7, with TRBD1 identical over 11 bases. CDR1 and CDR2 (germline): ENHRY, SYGVKD. CDR3 length: 14 amino acids. The trim removed 6 bases at V and 3 bases at J, leaving 4 bases unmatched. In DNA, the CDR3 is TGTGCCATCAGCGGGACAGGGGGTCGCTACGAGCAGTACTTC. Translated, it gives CAISGTGGRYEQYF.